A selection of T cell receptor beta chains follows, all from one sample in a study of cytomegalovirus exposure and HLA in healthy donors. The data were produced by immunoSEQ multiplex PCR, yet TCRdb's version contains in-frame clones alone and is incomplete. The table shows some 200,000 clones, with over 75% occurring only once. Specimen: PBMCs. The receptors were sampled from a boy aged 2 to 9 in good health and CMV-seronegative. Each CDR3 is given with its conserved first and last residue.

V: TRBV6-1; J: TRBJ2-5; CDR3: CASLLSGGPKETQYF
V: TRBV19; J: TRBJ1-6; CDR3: CASSQGAGIGNSPLHF
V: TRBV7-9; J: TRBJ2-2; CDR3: CASSSGGGGELFF
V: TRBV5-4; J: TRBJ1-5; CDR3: CASSGGSGQPQHF
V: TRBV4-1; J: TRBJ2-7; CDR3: CASSHGGAYEQYF
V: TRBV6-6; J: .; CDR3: CASRQGLAATYEQYF
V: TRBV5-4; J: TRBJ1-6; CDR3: CASSLVGLVGSNSPLHF
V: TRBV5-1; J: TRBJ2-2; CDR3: CASSFLAGGPSAGELFF
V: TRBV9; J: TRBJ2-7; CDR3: CASSSGTGAYEQYF
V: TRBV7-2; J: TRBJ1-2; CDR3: CASSFNEGNGYTF
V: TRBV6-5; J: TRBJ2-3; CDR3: CASSLLAGGTDTQYF
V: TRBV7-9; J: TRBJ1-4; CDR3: CASSLAAGNEKLFF
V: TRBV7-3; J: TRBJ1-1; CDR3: CASSPGQGAAEAFF
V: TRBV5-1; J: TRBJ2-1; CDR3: CASSLRPSGGANEQFF
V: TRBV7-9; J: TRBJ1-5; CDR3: CASSPGQGDQPQHF
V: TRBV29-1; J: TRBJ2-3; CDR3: CSVEGSGATSTDTQYF
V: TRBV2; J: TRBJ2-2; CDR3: CASTPQAGGSNTGELFF
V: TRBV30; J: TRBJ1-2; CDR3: CAWSGRPDYTF
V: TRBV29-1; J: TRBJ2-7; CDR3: CSVESPGSYEQYF
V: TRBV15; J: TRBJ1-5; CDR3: CATSRDGGMSNQPQHF
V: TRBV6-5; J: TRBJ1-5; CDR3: CASSTPDRVYHF
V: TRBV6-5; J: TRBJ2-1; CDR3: CASSSSRGGNYNEQFF
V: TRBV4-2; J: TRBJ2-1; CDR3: CASSQASGGAFEQFF
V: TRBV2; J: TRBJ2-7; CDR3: CASSEAGTGRGEQYF
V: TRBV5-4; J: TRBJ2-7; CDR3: CASSFPGTTGEQYF
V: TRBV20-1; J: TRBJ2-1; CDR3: CSSNRGGEQFF
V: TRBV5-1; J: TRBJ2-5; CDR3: CASSSGRGGETQYF
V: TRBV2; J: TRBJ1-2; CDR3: CASTLGPGGNGYTF
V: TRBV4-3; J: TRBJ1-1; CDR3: CASSQALETEAFF
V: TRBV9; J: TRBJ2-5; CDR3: CASSFGTSPQETQYF
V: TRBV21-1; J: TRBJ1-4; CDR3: CAAKGNGGEKLFF
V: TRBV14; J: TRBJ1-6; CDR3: CASSQEDHRGRNSPLHF
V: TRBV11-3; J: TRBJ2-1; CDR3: CASSLGTGNEQFF
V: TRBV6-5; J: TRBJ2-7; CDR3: CASSRSGGGGEQYF
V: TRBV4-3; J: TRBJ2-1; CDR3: CASSQNYGGPRNEQFF
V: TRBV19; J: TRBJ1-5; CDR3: CATAGGNQPQHF
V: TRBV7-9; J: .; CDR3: CASTPPGHPSYEQYF
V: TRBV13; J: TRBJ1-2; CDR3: CASSSQGRDGYTF
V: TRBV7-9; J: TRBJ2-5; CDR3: CASSLVLQETQYF
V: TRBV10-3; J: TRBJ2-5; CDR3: CAISPTLAAQETQYF
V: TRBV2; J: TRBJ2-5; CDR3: CASRIVSGGEGETQYF
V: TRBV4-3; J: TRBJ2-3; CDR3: CASSPGLAGGDTNTDTQYF
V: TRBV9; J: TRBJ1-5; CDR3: CASSAKGVGAQPQHF
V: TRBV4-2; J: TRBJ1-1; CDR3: CASSQRTGEVTEAFF
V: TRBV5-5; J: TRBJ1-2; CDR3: CASSGDRRWIGYTF
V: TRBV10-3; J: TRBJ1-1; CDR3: CAISELRDRGAEAFF
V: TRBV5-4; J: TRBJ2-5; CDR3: CASSWAGSGGEETQYF
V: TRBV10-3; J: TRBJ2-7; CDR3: CAISDRGGYSYEQYF
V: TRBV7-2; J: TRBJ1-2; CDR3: CASTHGPGGILDGYTF
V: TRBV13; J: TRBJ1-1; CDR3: CASSFPRQGVDEAFF
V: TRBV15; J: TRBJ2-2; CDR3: CATSTGPNTGELFF
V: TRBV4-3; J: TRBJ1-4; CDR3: CASSQVSTWQDNEKLFF
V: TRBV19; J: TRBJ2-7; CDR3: CASSKTGQGALPYEQYF
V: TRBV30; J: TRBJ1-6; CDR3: CAWSVPQLNSPLHF
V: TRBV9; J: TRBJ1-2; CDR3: CASSPGSSGNYGYTF
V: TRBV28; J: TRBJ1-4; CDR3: CASSPRQGILFF
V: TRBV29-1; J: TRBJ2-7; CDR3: CSVRGPAYEQYF
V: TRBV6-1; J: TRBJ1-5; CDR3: CASSPLGGSNQPQHF
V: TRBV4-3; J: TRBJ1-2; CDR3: CASSLPGGGYGYTF